The clone carrying this TCR beta chain has just a few counts. The antigen is undetermined. Using RNA transcripts as the source, TCR beta CDR3 regions were amplified. The HTBI primer set drove a first-round RT-PCR of the TCR CDR3. Each CDR3 protein gets one entry after TCRdb re-called the multiplex PCR reads with MiXCR. Here the sample spans about 710,000 distinct CDR3 sequences, roughly 15% being singletons. Looked up from germline, CDR1 is SNHLY and CDR2 is FYNNEI. CDR3 length equals 12 residues. Trimming shortened V by 4 bases and J by 6 bases, and 7 bases separated the two germline ends. This sample stems from a study of T cells in Graves' hyperthyroidism and ophthalmopathy. Calling Graves' hyperthyroidism stable meant ophthalmopathy did not progress within 18 months. In patients aged 18 to 65, hyperthyroidism was newly diagnosed, with duration under 2 months. It was around 10 ml of fresh peripheral blood that supplied the PBMCs.

Study conclusions and caveats: In the analysis, a 13 V-J model separated ophthalmopathy from stable hyperthyroidism.

Sequencing was done on a sample of blood. This rearrangement joins TRBV2 to TRBJ2-1; D ambiguous. This receptor was identified in a man younger than 35 with Graves' hyperthyroidism. The DNA of the CDR3 is TGTGCCAGCAGTGCACTCTCCAATGAGCAGTTCTTC. It yields the protein CASSALSNEQFF.